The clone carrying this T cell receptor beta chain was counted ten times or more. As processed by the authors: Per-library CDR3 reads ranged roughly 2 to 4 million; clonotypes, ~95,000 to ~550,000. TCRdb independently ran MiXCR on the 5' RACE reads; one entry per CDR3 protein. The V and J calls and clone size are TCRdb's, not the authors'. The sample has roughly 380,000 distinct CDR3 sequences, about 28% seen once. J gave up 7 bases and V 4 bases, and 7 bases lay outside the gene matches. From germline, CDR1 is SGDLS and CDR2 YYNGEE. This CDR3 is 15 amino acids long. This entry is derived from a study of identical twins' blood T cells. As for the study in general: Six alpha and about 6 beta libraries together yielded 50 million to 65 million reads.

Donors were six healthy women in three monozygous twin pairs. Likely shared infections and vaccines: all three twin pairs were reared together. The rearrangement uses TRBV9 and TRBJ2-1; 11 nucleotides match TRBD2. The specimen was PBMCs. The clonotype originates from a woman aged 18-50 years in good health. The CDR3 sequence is CASSPLAGGGNEQFF. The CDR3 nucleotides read TGTGCCAGCAGCCCTCTAGCGGGGGGTGGAAATGAGCAGTTCTTC.